These 30 T cell receptor beta chains were all obtained from the same sample, sequenced in a study of tumor and adjacent non-tumor tissue in lung cancer. This sample's RNA came from whole unsorted tissue. More than 3 cm separated this lung sample from the edge of the tumor. The library came from three nested PCR rounds adapted from ARM-PCR protocols. Via MiXCR, TCRdb re-called the multiplex PCR reads, giving one row per CDR3 protein. The sample yields 90,000 to 100,000 distinct CDR3 sequences, approximately 80% seen once. The sequencing sample was made of distant non-tumor lung tissue. These TCRs come from a man in his fifties or sixties with small cell lung cancer.

Notes on this clonotype: The CDR3 does not close with the conserved phenylalanine or tryptophan, likely indicating a read error. This chain links TRBV6-5 with TRBJ1-2, with 7 bases matching TRBD1. The germline V gene encodes CDR1 MNHEY and CDR2 SVGAGI. This CDR3 has 14 amino acids. This CDR3 is CVSRSNDRDAGYTI. The CDR3 DNA reads as TGTGTCAGCAGATCTAACGACAGGGACGCTGGCTACACCATC.

With regard to this clonotype: Because it lacks the conserved phenylalanine or tryptophan at the end, this CDR3 is likely a read error. The chain has TRBV4-1 and TRBJ2-5; D may be TRBD2 (5 bases). There are 11 residues in the CDR3. V lost 7 bases and J 5 bases, leaving 8 bases between the germline ends. Germline CDR1 is MGHRA and CDR2 is YSYEKL. The CDR3 loop is CASTGDETQYY. The CDR3 DNA follows: TGCGCCAGCACCGGGGATGAGACCCAGTACTAC.

Worth noting for this clonotype: No conserved phenylalanine or tryptophan ends this CDR3, so it is likely a read error. CDR3 sequence (DNA): TGCAGCGCCTCTCGTGCAGGGGGGGAGATCCAGTACCTC. Residues: CSASRAGGEIQYL. V gene TRBV29-1 combines with J gene TRBJ2-5; D assignment may be TRBD1 or TRBD2 (7 bases each). This CDR3 is 13 amino acids long. Germline V CDR1 and CDR2: SQVTM, ANQGSEA.

To note about this clonotype: A read error is likely, as this CDR3 ends without the conserved phenylalanine or tryptophan. V usage is TRBV5-6 and J usage is TRBJ2-6, with unresolved D. The CDR3 has 15 residues. CDR1 and CDR2 from the germline V gene are SGHDT and YYEEEE. With 2 bases removed from V and 4 bases from J, the gap between germline ends came to 10 bases. CDR3 sequence: CASSLDNSGANVLTP. The DNA of the CDR3 is TGTGCCAGCAGCTTAGACAATTCCGGGGCCAACGTCCTGACTCCC.

In the case of this clonotype: At one of its ends the junction is not consistent with the germline gene, which may arise from a read error. The chain has TRBV29-1 and TRBJ2-1; 8 positions agree with TRBD2. The CDR3 loop spans 13 amino acids. Per the germline V gene, CDR1 is SQVTM and CDR2 is ANQGSEA. CDR3 protein: CNAGGSGNGEQFF. In DNA form, the CDR3 reads TGTAACGCTGGGGGTAGCGGGAATGGTGAGCAGTTCTTC.

As for this clonotype: The CDR3 does not close with the conserved phenylalanine or tryptophan, likely indicating a read error. CDR3 DNA: TGTGCCAGGAGTTTGCTCAACAACGTCGATCAGCCCCAGCATATT. Translation: CARSLLNNVDQPQHI. V usage is TRBV28 and J usage is TRBJ1-5, with D unresolved. The CDR3 is 15 residues long. Germline CDR1 and CDR2: MDHEN and SYDVKM.

This clonotype has only one observation. Compared with germline, one end of the junction differs, possibly owing to a read error. V gene TRBV12-3 or TRBV12-4 combines with J gene TRBJ2-1, with D perhaps assigned TRBD1 or TRBD2 (7 bases each). The CDR3 contains 17 residues. DNA for the CDR3: TGTGCCAGCAGATCCGGCAGGGGGGGAAGCTCCTATAATGAGCAGTTCTTC. Amino acids: CASRSGRGGSSYNEQFF.

In regard to this clonotype: This clone may be a read error of a much larger clone one base away. The chain joins TRBV20-1 to TRBJ2-7; D call uncertain. Germline CDR1 reads DFQATT; CDR2 reads SNEGSKA (reference sequence). The CDR3 loop spans 12 amino acids. The CDR3 DNA is TGCAGTGCTAGAGGCCAAAACTACGAGAAGTACTTC. Protein: CSARGQNYEKYF.

Ten or more counts support this clonotype. The chain employs TRBV7-2 and TRBJ2-6; D is uncertain. Trimming cost V 6 bases and J 2 bases, with 11 bases left between them. Germline-derived CDR1 and CDR2 are SGHTA and FQGNSA. CDR3 length equals 15 residues. The CDR3 DNA reads TGTGCCAGCAGTTCTCAGCTGACTGGGGCCAACGTCCTGACTTTC. Amino acids: CASSSQLTGANVLTF.

On this clonotype: The junction does not match germline at one end; this may be a read error. The chain has TRBV4-2 and TRBJ2-1, with 14 positions matching TRBD2. This CDR3 contains 17 residues. The germline CDR1 and CDR2 sequences are LGHNA and YNFKEQ. The CDR3 sequence is CASSLRSLTSGRGEQLF. The CDR3 nucleotides are TGTGCCAGCAGCCTTCGGAGCCTGACTAGCGGGAGGGGTGAGCAGTTGTTC.

Regarding this clonotype: The conserved closing phenylalanine or tryptophan is absent in this CDR3, likely reflecting a read error. The genes are TRBV11-2 and TRBJ2-1; D is possibly TRBD1 or TRBD2 (5 bases each). Germline V gene sequence: CDR1 SGHAT, CDR2 FQNNGV. The CDR3 covers 14 residues. The CDR3 sequence: CASQKRQGDNEQFI. As DNA, the CDR3 is TGTGCTAGTCAGAAGCGGCAGGGCGATAATGAGCAGTTCATC.

As to this clonotype: The germline gene is not matched at one end of the junction; a read error may be the cause. CDR3 in amino acids: CASSLERMTYDEQLF. The CDR3 coding sequence is TGTGCCAGCAGCTTAGAGAGGATGACCTACGATGAGCAGTTGTTC. This rearrangement joins TRBV11-1 to TRBJ2-1; D not resolved. Germline V gene sequence: CDR1 SGHAT, CDR2 FQDESV (reference sequence). The CDR3 spans 15 residues.

CDR3 bases: TGTGTCGGCAGGCTCGCCATGAACACTGAAGCTTTCTTT. Its translation: CVGRLAMNTEAFF. This rearrangement joins TRBV6-5 to TRBJ1-1, with no clear D. The CDR3 spans 13 residues. Germline V gene data show CDR1 as MNHEY and CDR2 as SVGAGI.

This clonotype has a count of ten or more. The V call is TRBV6-1, the J call TRBJ2-7, with D unclear. There are 13 residues in the CDR3. CDR1 is MNHNS, CDR2 SASEGT, per germline. Trimming left V 7 bases short and J 3 bases short, with 13 bases between. CDR3 nucleotides: TGTGCCAGCACACCTGGCGCGAACTACGAGCAGTACTTC. It codes for CASTPGANYEQYF.

About this clonotype itself: This may be a read error: a much more frequent sequence differs by one nucleotide. This chain connects TRBV20-1 to TRBJ1-1; no reliable D call. Looked up from germline, CDR1 is DFQATT and CDR2 is SNEGSKA (reference sequence). V was trimmed by 3 bases and J by 3 bases, leaving 14 bases between them. This CDR3 has 14 amino acids. The CDR3 loop reads CSASPVQSDTEAFF. The CDR3 coding sequence is TGCAGTGCTAGCCCCGTACAGTCGGACACTGAAGCTTTCTTT.

Many counts were recorded for this clonotype. The chain joins TRBV25-1 to TRBJ2-2; D remains ambiguous. This CDR3 is built from 13 residues. V lost 1 base and J lost 6, with 6 bases in between. Germline V gene lookup returns CDR1 MGHDK and CDR2 SYGVNS. CDR3 sequence reads: CASSEFKSGELFF. CDR3 nucleotides: TGTGCCAGCAGTGAATTTAAGTCCGGGGAGCTGTTTTTT.

About this clonotype itself: One end of the junction is discordant with germline, which a read error may explain. The V gene is TRBV5-6, the J gene TRBJ1-1; 9 bases align to TRBD1. This CDR3 has 14 amino acids. Germline V CDR1 and CDR2: SGHDT, YYEEEE. The CDR3 DNA follows: TGTGCCAGCGGCAGGGACAGGGTTTACACTGGAGCTTTCTTT. The encoded protein is CASGRDRVYTGAFF.

To note about this clonotype: The junction and the germline gene differ at one end; a read error may be behind it. The chain uses TRBV6-1 and TRBJ2-1; 9 nucleotides align to TRBD2. This CDR3 has 17 residues. Germline assignment: CDR1 MNHNS and CDR2 SASEGT. In nucleotides, the CDR3 is TGTGCCGGCTTGCCAATAGCGGGAGCCCCCTCCTACAATGAACAGTTTTTC. It translates to CAGLPIAGAPSYNEQFF.

This chain links TRBV11-2 with TRBJ2-7; tentative D call: TRBD1 (6 bases). Germline V gene data show CDR1 as SGHAT and CDR2 as FQNNGV. Deletions cut 9 bases from V and 7 bases from J, with 16 bases between. The CDR3 is 12 amino acids. CDR3: CARGTRLGEQYV. The CDR3 DNA reads as TGTGCCAGAGGGACAAGGCTGGGTGAGCAGTACGTC.

Notes on this clonotype: The conserved phenylalanine or tryptophan is not found at the CDR3 terminus, so this likely reflects a read error. This chain uses TRBV11-2 with TRBJ1-1; no firm D call. Germline-derived CDR1 and CDR2 are SGHAT and FQNNGV. The CDR3 covers 11 residues. CDR3 loop: CAISLGFPAFS. CDR3 DNA: TGTGCCATCAGCTTAGGTTTCCCGGCTTTCTCT.

Comments on this clonotype: At one of its ends the junction is not consistent with the germline gene, which may arise from a read error. V is TRBV12-3 or TRBV12-4 and J is TRBJ2-2; weak D call: TRBD2 (5 bases). This CDR3 is built from 13 residues. The CDR3 DNA sequence: TGTGCCAGGAGTCCTCAGAACACCGGGGAGCTCTTTTTT. It translates to CARSPQNTGELFF.

Worth noting for this clonotype: A much larger clone lies a single base off, so this may be a read error. The chain recombines TRBV28 with TRBJ2-7; no reliable D call. CDR3 size: 15 residues. Germline V gives CDR1 MDHEN, CDR2 SYDVKM. The chain's CDR3 is CTSSPPGSLTYEQYF. CDR3 DNA: TGTACCAGCAGTCCCCCGGGCAGCCTAACCTACGAGCAGTACTTC.

As to this clonotype: This may stem from a read error, because a much larger clone lies one nucleotide away. The genes are TRBV25-1 and TRBJ2-5, with D possibly called TRBD1 or TRBD2 (6 bases each). CDR1 MGHDK and CDR2 SYGVNS come from the germline V gene. This CDR3 is built from 12 residues. The CDR3, as DNA: TGTGCCATCAGTGAGGGGGGAGAGACCCAGTACTTC. Encoded protein: CAISEGGETQYF. The whole variable domain, remainder taken from reference TRBV25-1 and TRBJ2-5, is EADIYQTPRYLVIGTGKKITLECSQTMGHDKMYWYQQDPGMELHLIHYSYGVNSTEKGDLSSESTVSRIRTEHFPLTLESARPSHTSQYLCAISEGGETQYFGPGTRLLVL.

Concerning this clonotype: The CDR3 does not close with the conserved phenylalanine or tryptophan, likely indicating a read error. This chain uses TRBV5-1 with TRBJ2-7; D is ambiguous. CDR1 and CDR2 from the germline V gene are SGHRS and YFSETQ. This CDR3 region has 13 residues. CDR3 region: CASSLEGTNEQYI. CDR3 DNA: TGCGCCAGCAGCTTGGAAGGTACAAACGAACAGTACATC.

As for this clonotype: Mismatch with germline at one junction end may stem from a read error. This chain links TRBV5-6 with TRBJ2-1; tentatively, D is TRBD1 or TRBD2 (5 bases each). Germline V CDR1 and CDR2: SGHDT, YYEEEE. The CDR3 is 15 residues long. The CDR3 here is CASSSGPQTVNDQFF. In nucleotides, the CDR3 is TGTGCCAGCAGCTCGGGGCCTCAAACAGTAAATGATCAGTTCTTC.

The CDR3 is CASSLAQGATEAFF. In DNA form, the CDR3 reads TGTGCCAGCAGCTTAGCACAGGGGGCAACTGAAGCTTTCTTT. V and J are TRBV11-1 and TRBJ1-1, with TRBD1 matching over 9 bases. Germline V CDR1 and CDR2: SGHAT, FQDESV (reference sequence). The CDR3 sequence is 14 residues long. The V gene end was trimmed by 0 bases and the J gene end by 5 bases; junction bases not matched to a gene: 1.

The table lists this clonotype with a count of one. The junction departs from the called germline gene at one end, perhaps through a read error. The rearrangement uses TRBV20-1 and TRBJ1-2; the D is unclear. This CDR3 is built from 14 residues. Germline values: CDR1 DFQATT, CDR2 SNEGSKA (reference sequence). CDR3 region: CSAREDGSVYRYTF. The CDR3 DNA reads as TGCAGTGCTAGAGAGGACGGGTCTGTCTATCGCTACACCTTC.

About this clonotype itself: The CDR3 ends on some other residue instead of the conserved phenylalanine or tryptophan, so this is likely a read error. J is TRBJ2-2 and V is TRBV4-2; a weak D match, TRBD2 (6 bases). The CDR3 runs 15 residues. Per the germline V gene, CDR1 is LGHNA and CDR2 is YNFKEQ. This CDR3 reads CASKLAGDDGGELFL. The CDR3 nucleotides read TGTGCCAGCAAACTAGCAGGAGATGATGGCGGGGAACTGTTTCTT.

The genes are TRBV5-5 and TRBJ2-3; D unresolved. CDR3 length: 15 amino acids. V lost 6 bases, J lost 0 bases, and 14 bases lay in between. From germline, CDR1 is SGHKS and CDR2 YYEKEE (reference sequence). The CDR3: CASNLEAPSTDTQYF. In DNA, the CDR3 is TGTGCCAGCAACTTAGAGGCCCCTAGCACAGATACGCAGTATTTT.

This clonotype has ten or more counts. CDR3 DNA sequence: TGCGCCAGCAGCTTAAAGACCCACGGGAACACCATATATTTT. Translation: CASSLKTHGNTIYF. The chain has TRBV4-1 and TRBJ1-3; unclear D gene. Germline CDR1 reads MGHRA; CDR2 reads YSYEKL. The CDR3 is 14 residues long. Trimming removed 5 bases at V and 7 bases at J, with 15 bases between.